This T cell receptor beta chain came from a study of human T cells and chemical hapten exposure. Study-wide results and caveats: Alopecia in all donors means immunity may differ from healthy individuals.

This clonotype was counted many times. Antigen unknown. Noted time point: patch test 1, 2 weeks after DPC sensitization. The sample's treatment: therapeutic diphenylcyclopropenone sensitization with weekly scalp DPC. Individual cDNA molecules received unique molecular identifiers in the library. Per the study methods: Per sample, the median was around 100,000 TCRs, with values from roughly 23,000 to 700,000. TCRdb ran MiXCR on the RACE reads and lists one entry per CDR3 protein. The V and J calls were determined by TCRdb, not by the authors. Of 300,000 to 350,000 distinct CDR3 sequences listed, under 8% are singletons. Trimming at V came to 6 bases and at J to 4 bases, leaving 7 bases not matched to a gene. Germline V gives CDR1 MNHEY, CDR2 SVGAGI. CDR3 size: 15 residues.

The sequences come from whole blood, collected in connection with sensitization to the hapten diphenylcyclopropenone (DPC). This chain links TRBV6-5 with TRBJ1-1, with 11 bases matching TRBD1. The TCR sequence derives from a woman younger than 30 with alopecia areata. Some clones in this sample may be carry-over from other donors' samples. The CDR3 spells CASSIRDRGSTEAFF. DNA of the CDR3: TGTGCCAGCAGCATCCGGGACAGGGGGAGCACTGAAGCTTTCTTT.